A single T cell receptor (beta chain) is shown here with its context. Its antigen is unidentified. The sample belongs to a study of cytomegalovirus exposure and HLA in healthy donors. Findings and caveats of the study: Per published reports, the classifier diagnosed cytomegalovirus status with high specificity and sensitivity.

Germline assignment: CDR1 SGHNT and CDR2 YYREEE (reference sequence). This CDR3 has 14 amino acids. The V gene lost 3 bases and the J gene lost 6 bases, with 13 bases spanning the gap. A multiplex PCR was run with 60 Vbeta primers and 13 Jbeta primers. Assay used: immunoSEQ multiplex PCR; TCRdb lists only in-frame clones, some missing. The sample totals around 140,000 clones; its top ten clones hold about 2%. The sample taken for sequencing was PBMCs. The clonotype comes from a woman younger than 30 in good health and CMV-seronegative. This rearrangement joins TRBV5-4 to TRBJ1-5; D perhaps matches TRBD1 (6 bases). The CDR3 coding sequence is TGTGCCAGCAGCTCCCAGGGGTCGTCTCAGCCCCAGCATTTT. Protein: CASSSQGSSQPQHF.